A single sample gave rise to the 25 T cell receptor beta chains below, sequenced in a study of patients and donors after allogeneic stem cell transplantation. In TCRdb, the RT-PCR reads were re-called with MiXCR into one record per CDR3 protein. Among about 160,000 distinct CDR3 sequences listed, 37% were seen once. Sequences were obtained from blood, either unsorted or a sorted T cell fraction (not recorded which). The receptor source for this set is a human donor who was either an allogeneic HSCT recipient or a stem cell or donor lymphocyte infusion donor (not recorded which). It is not recorded whose cells these are; they may come from a transplant donor.

In its sample, this clonotype was seen a few times. The chain couples TRBV9 to TRBJ1-2; D is unresolved. The CDR3 loop spans 13 amino acids. Trimming removed 2 bases at V and 2 bases at J, with 7 bases between. Germline CDR1 is SGDLS and CDR2 is YYNGEE. The CDR3 reads CASSVDLNYGYTF. For the CDR3, the DNA is TGTGCCAGCAGCGTGGACCTAAACTATGGCTACACCTTC.

This sequence joins TRBV12-3 or TRBV12-4 and TRBJ1-1; D perhaps matches TRBD1 (5 bases). The CDR3 is 14 residues long. The V end was cut by 5 bases, the J end by 2 bases, with 12 bases between. This chain's CDR3 is CASSLPGTNTEAFF. DNA for the CDR3: TGTGCCAGCAGTCTCCCAGGGACCAACACTGAAGCTTTCTTT.

This clonotype was counted a few times. This chain links TRBV12-3 or TRBV12-4 with TRBJ1-2; TRBD1 matches at 9 bases. The CDR3 has 14 amino acids. J lost 2 bases, V lost 4 bases, and 2 bases had no gene match. In DNA form, the CDR3 reads TGTGCCAGCAGTTCAGGACAGGGGAACTATGGCTACACCTTC. Protein sequence: CASSSGQGNYGYTF.

The chain is built from TRBV9 and TRBJ1-1, with D tentatively TRBD1 (5 bases). The CDR3 extends over 16 amino acids. The germline CDR1 and CDR2 sequences are SGDLS and YYNGEE. V shed 0 bases and J shed 5 bases, with 17 bases lying between them. CDR3 nucleotides: TGTGCCAGCAGCGTAGTCGGGGCAGGGACGAATACTGAAGCTTTCTTT. It codes for CASSVVGAGTNTEAFF.

This clonotype was seen a few times. The chain combines TRBV12-3 or TRBV12-4 with TRBJ2-7; D uncertain. Between the trimmed V and J ends, which lost 4 bases and 2 bases, there was a span of 12 bases. The CDR3 is 14 amino acids. CDR3 loop: CASSSFPEAYEQYF. CDR3 coding DNA: TGTGCCAGCAGTTCATTCCCCGAAGCCTACGAGCAGTACTTC.

J is TRBJ1-1 and V is TRBV20-1; unclear D gene. This CDR3 spans 13 amino acids. V lost 3 bases to trimming and J lost 6 bases, with 14 bases between them. Germline lookup yields CDR1 DFQATT and CDR2 SNEGSKA (reference sequence). The CDR3 spells CSARAGGFAEAFF. The CDR3 nucleotides are TGCAGTGCTAGGGCAGGAGGGTTCGCTGAAGCTTTCTTT.

The chain links TRBV7-8 to TRBJ1-4; D is undetermined. Trimming left V 1 base short and J 1 base short, with 7 bases between. CDR1 is SGHVS, CDR2 FQNEAQ, per germline. The CDR3 runs 15 residues. The CDR3 is CASSLGGITNEKLFF. The CDR3 DNA is TGTGCCAGCAGCTTAGGAGGGATAACTAATGAAAAACTGTTTTTT.

The genes are TRBV5-6 and TRBJ1-6; perhaps TRBD1 as D (5 bases). The germline gives CDR1 SGHDT, CDR2 YYEEEE. The CDR3 runs 13 residues. Trimming removed 2 bases at V and 9 bases at J, with 9 bases between. The CDR3 DNA reads TGTGCCAGCAGCTTCGGCGGGGCTTCACCCCTCCACTTT. Amino acid sequence: CASSFGGASPLHF.

The V call is TRBV12-3 or TRBV12-4, the J call TRBJ1-1, with a tentative D call TRBD1 (5 bases). The germline V and J ends were trimmed by 2 bases and 7 bases, with 17 bases remaining between them. This CDR3 is 15 amino acids long. The CDR3 nucleotides are TGTGCCAGCAGTTTATCGGAAGGGGTAACAAATGAAGCTTTCTTT. This encodes CASSLSEGVTNEAFF.

The chain uses TRBV11-2 and TRBJ2-5, with D perhaps matching TRBD2 (6 bases). V was cut by 5 bases and J by 3 bases, with 16 bases left in between. The germline gives CDR1 SGHAT, CDR2 FQNNGV. There are 15 residues in the CDR3. CDR3 amino acids: CASSQAGSPKETQYF. The CDR3, as DNA: TGTGCCAGCAGCCAGGCGGGGAGCCCAAAAGAGACCCAGTACTTC.

This clonotype was counted between two and nine times. V gene TRBV13 combines with J gene TRBJ2-4, with D uncertain. CDR3 length: 14 residues. Trimming pared 0 bases from V and 0 bases from J, leaving 3 bases between. Germline V lookup: CDR1 PRHDT, CDR2 FYEKMQ (reference sequence). The CDR3 bases are TGTGCCAGCAGCTTAGGGACAGCCAAAAACATTCAGTACTTC. It yields the protein CASSLGTAKNIQYF.

This chain connects TRBV6-5 to TRBJ1-2, with TRBD1 matching 7 bases. This CDR3 spans 12 amino acids. J gave up 4 bases and V 6 bases, and 2 bases lay outside the gene matches. The germline V gene encodes CDR1 MNHEY and CDR2 SVGAGI. CDR3 DNA: TGTGCCAGCAGCCGGACAGGCTATGGCTACACCTTC. Residues: CASSRTGYGYTF.

The gene calls are TRBV10-3 and TRBJ2-5, with D unclear. The V gene lost 7 bases and the J gene lost 2 bases, with 5 bases spanning the gap. The CDR3 runs 11 residues. In germline, CDR1 is ENHRY, CDR2 SYGVKD. CDR3 DNA: TGTGCCATCATGGTACAAGAGACCCAGTACTTC. It is translated as CAIMVQETQYF.

This clonotype was counted a few times. The chain is built from TRBV20-1 and TRBJ2-3; weak D call: TRBD2 (6 bases). The CDR3 runs 13 residues. CDR1 and CDR2 (germline): DFQATT, SNEGSKA (reference sequence). The CDR3 region is CTGAGTSTDTQYF. CDR3 DNA sequence: TGCACCGGGGCGGGGACCAGCACAGATACGCAGTATTTT.

The chain employs TRBV7-2 and TRBJ1-4; 7 nucleotides align to TRBD1. CDR1 is SGHTA, CDR2 FQGNSA, per germline. The V segment lost 1 base and the J segment 5 bases; nucleotides outside the gene matches: 1. This CDR3 spans 14 amino acids. The CDR3 sequence: CASSLEGGNEKLFF. The CDR3 DNA reads as TGTGCCAGCAGCTTAGAAGGGGGCAATGAAAAACTGTTTTTT.

This clonotype was observed many times. The chain couples TRBV10-2 to TRBJ1-1; D gene ambiguous. V dropped 3 bases and J dropped 1 base, with 9 bases sitting between them. CDR1 and CDR2 (germline): WSHSY, SAAADI. The CDR3 consists of 14 residues. Written as DNA, the CDR3 is TGCGCCAGCAGTGAATTGGGCCAGAACACTGAAGCTTTCTTT. Translating gives CASSELGQNTEAFF.

This clonotype was found a few times. The chain links TRBV12-3 or TRBV12-4 to TRBJ2-5; D remains unclear. Trimming took off 7 bases at V and 1 base at J, with 10 bases between the two ends. The CDR3 is 13 residues long. The CDR3 reads CASTPLIQETQYF. As DNA, the CDR3 is TGTGCCAGCACCCCTCTGATCCAAGAGACCCAGTACTTC.

V and J are TRBV10-3 and TRBJ1-1; unclear D gene. Trimming cost V 2 bases and J 4 bases, with 14 bases left between them. The length of the CDR3 is 15 residues. In germline, CDR1 is ENHRY, CDR2 SYGVKD. The CDR3 region has the DNA TGTGCCATCAGTGAGACTTCTGGTATTGGCACTGAAGCTTTCTTT. Its translation: CAISETSGIGTEAFF.

This clonotype has a count of ten or more. The genes are TRBV12-3 or TRBV12-4 and TRBJ1-5, with D perhaps TRBD1 (6 bases). V gave up 7 bases and J gave up 3 bases, with 13 bases separating them. There are 14 residues in the CDR3. CDR3 coding DNA: TGTGCCAGCACCATGACAGGTTACAATCAGCCCCAGCATTTT. This gives the protein CASTMTGYNQPQHF.

This chain joins TRBV25-1 and TRBJ2-2; 7 nucleotides line up with TRBD1. From germline, CDR1 is MGHDK and CDR2 SYGVNS. V shed 8 bases and J 1 base; nucleotides not matched to a gene: 4. This CDR3 has 14 amino acids. CDR3 sequence: CASRAGGNTGELFF. DNA for the CDR3: TGTGCCAGCCGGGCAGGGGGGAACACCGGGGAGCTGTTTTTT.

The chain uses TRBV7-3 and TRBJ2-1; D remains ambiguous. Trimming cost V 1 base and J 5 bases, with 9 bases left between them. The germline CDR1 and CDR2 sequences are SGHTA and FQGTGA. The CDR3 has 14 residues. This chain's CDR3 is CASSLKAGNNEQFF. CDR3 DNA sequence: TGTGCCAGCAGCTTAAAGGCAGGCAACAATGAGCAGTTCTTC.

The chain employs TRBV25-1 and TRBJ1-1, with TRBD1 matching over 10 bases. From germline, CDR1 is MGHDK and CDR2 SYGVNS. The CDR3 is 15 residues long. The trim removed 6 bases at V and 5 bases at J, leaving 9 bases unmatched. The CDR3 loop reads CASSSRDRGRTEAFF. The CDR3 DNA reads TGTGCCAGCAGCTCGAGGGACAGGGGTCGGACTGAAGCTTTCTTT.

The gene calls are TRBV15 and TRBJ1-6; 7 nucleotides align to TRBD1. The CDR3 extends over 18 amino acids. The germline gives CDR1 LNHNV, CDR2 YYDKDF (reference sequence). The V gene end was trimmed by 0 bases and the J gene end by 8 bases; junction bases not matched to a gene: 13. The CDR3 DNA follows: TGTGCCACCAGCAGAGACCCACCGCCACAGGGGCTGGATTCACCCCTCCACTTT. Residues: CATSRDPPPQGLDSPLHF.

This clonotype has only a few counts. The rearrangement links TRBV13 to TRBJ2-7, with TRBD1 identical over 8 bases. Germline-derived CDR1 and CDR2 are PRHDT and FYEKMQ (reference sequence). The CDR3 is made up of 18 amino acids. Losses at the gene ends were 2 bases for V and 3 bases for J; bases not matched to a gene: 15. CDR3 sequence (DNA): TGTGCCAGCAGCTTACACGTTGCTTGGGACAGGCTGAACTACGAGCAGTACGTC. Encoded protein: CASSLHVAWDRLNYEQYV.

The chain uses TRBV20-1 and TRBJ2-2; possible D gene TRBD1, 5 bases. This CDR3 is 14 amino acids long. The germline gives CDR1 DFQATT, CDR2 SNEGSKA (reference sequence). V was shortened by 2 bases and J by 6 bases, with 13 bases between the two germline ends. The CDR3 nucleotides are TGCAGTGCTAGAAAGGGGCCAAGGGCCGGGGAGCTGTTTTTT. This codes for CSARKGPRAGELFF.